The clone carrying this T cell receptor (beta chain) was picked up one time. Its specificity is unknown. These data originate in a study of cytomegalovirus exposure and HLA in healthy donors. Study-level background: HLA-typed donors contributed some 85 million unique TCRs, which were held in an early data release.

In the PCR, 60 Vbeta and 13 Jbeta primers were used. Original processing methods: There were around 77 million unique TCR beta chains by a later count, and approximately 11 million of them were shared. Some clones are missing from TCRdb's copy, which holds only in-frame ones; the method was immunoSEQ multiplex PCR. For V, J and clone size, that table is used; D and trimming come from the DNA. The sample holds around 110,000 clones, 80% seen once. General observations from the study: Some TCR beta chains (over 150 of them) were listed as cytomegalovirus-associated.

Germline assignment: CDR1 MDHEN and CDR2 SYDVKM. V lost 7 bases, J lost 7 bases, and 14 bases lay in between. There are 13 residues in the CDR3. The sequence came from a man aged 30-40 years in good health and CMV-seronegative. The sequenced sample was PBMCs. The chain is built from TRBV28 and TRBJ2-1; D not certain. The CDR3 spells CASKLTDRNEQFF. Written as DNA, the CDR3 is TGTGCCAGCAAACTAACCGACCGGAATGAGCAGTTCTTC.